These 6 T cell receptor beta chains were all obtained from the same sample, sequenced in a study of T-cell memory formation after mild COVID-19. Each CDR3 protein is one row after TCRdb ran MiXCR on the 5' RACE reads. Of 200,000 to 250,000 distinct CDR3 sequences listed, approximately 9% are singletons. The specimen sequenced was PBMCs or a T cell subset sorted from them (not recorded which). Receptor source: a man between 18 and 35 years old who had mild COVID-19 (a few samples of this study predate the infection). Cell type and time point are not known.

The J gene is TRBJ2-7, the V gene TRBV9; TRBD2 aligns across 7 bases. There are 15 residues in the CDR3. Unmatched junction bases numbered 5, after V lost 0 bases and J lost 2 bases. The V gene's germline CDR1 is SGDLS and CDR2 YYNGEE. CDR3 residues: CASSVGLAATYEQYF. The CDR3 nucleotides read TGTGCCAGCAGCGTAGGGCTAGCGGCTACCTACGAGCAGTACTTC.

This clonotype was counted between two and nine times. The chain combines TRBV5-5 with TRBJ1-5; D remains unclear. V was clipped by 1 base and J by 0 bases, with 14 bases between them. The CDR3 is 17 amino acids. Germline CDR1 is SGHKS and CDR2 is YYEKEE (reference sequence). The DNA of the CDR3 is TGTGCCAGCAGCTTGAGGCTCGGGAAATATAGCAATCAGCCCCAGCATTTT. This translates into CASSLRLGKYSNQPQHF.

In its sample, this clonotype was seen a few times. The chain combines TRBV20-1 with TRBJ1-1; the D gene is possibly TRBD1 (6 bases). This CDR3 spans 15 amino acids. V gave up 0 bases and J gave up 3 bases, with 14 bases separating them. Germline CDR1 is DFQATT and CDR2 is SNEGSKA (reference sequence). The CDR3, as DNA: TGCAGTGCTAGAGATCCGAACGGGGGCGACACTGAAGCTTTCTTT. This codes for CSARDPNGGDTEAFF.

The chain is built from TRBV19 and TRBJ1-1; tentative D call: TRBD1 (5 bases). Trimming removed 7 bases at V and 1 base at J, with 19 bases between. Germline V gene sequence: CDR1 LNHDA, CDR2 SQIVND (reference sequence). The CDR3 is 16 residues long. CDR3 region: CASTLSTAFSNTEAFF. The CDR3 bases are TGTGCCAGTACTCTCTCGACAGCCTTTTCGAACACTGAAGCTTTCTTT.

This clonotype showed up just a few times. The chain recombines TRBV2 with TRBJ2-7, with D tentatively TRBD1 (5 bases). The CDR3 consists of 13 residues. Trimming stripped 3 bases from V and 2 bases from J, with 8 bases between. Germline loops: CDR1 SNHLY, CDR2 FYNNEI. The CDR3 coding sequence is TGTGCCAGCAGTGAGCAGGGCCCCTACGAGCAGTACGTC. This gives the protein CASSEQGPYEQYV.

This clonotype showed up just a few times. This chain joins TRBV7-9 and TRBJ1-3, with D possibly matching TRBD1 (5 bases). The germline V gene encodes CDR1 SEHNR and CDR2 FQNEAQ (reference sequence). The V and J ends lost 5 bases and 0 bases respectively, with 20 bases between them. CDR3 length: 18 residues. CDR3: CASSAGPTGRSSGNTIYF. CDR3 in DNA: TGTGCCAGCAGCGCTGGACCTACGGGACGGAGCTCTGGAAACACCATATATTTT.